The 19 T cell receptor beta chains below come from one sample, sequenced in a study of T cells in Graves' hyperthyroidism and ophthalmopathy. It was RNA transcripts that yielded the amplified TCR beta CDR3 regions. First-round RT-PCR with HTBI primers amplified the TCR CDR3 region. TCRdb independently ran MiXCR on the multiplex PCR reads; one entry per CDR3 protein. The sample shows roughly 720,000 distinct CDR3 sequences, approximately 15% of them seen only once. The specimen was blood. The receptors here all came from a man aged 50-59 years with Graves' hyperthyroidism.

This clonotype was recorded at least ten times. The chain carries TRBV2 and TRBJ1-5; no reliable D call. The V gene's germline CDR1 is SNHLY and CDR2 FYNNEI. The V end was cut by 3 bases, the J end by 0 bases, with 18 bases between. This CDR3 is built from 18 residues. The CDR3 is CASSEGTRGLNSNQPQHF. The CDR3 DNA follows: TGTGCCAGCAGTGAGGGTACACGGGGTCTGAATAGCAATCAGCCCCAGCATTTT. Variable domain in full (rest from reference TRBV2 and TRBJ1-5): EPEVTQTPSHQVTQMGQEVILRCVPISNHLYFYWYRQILGQKVEFLVSFYNNEISEKSEIFDDQFSVERPDGSNFTLKIRSTKLEDSAMYFCASSEGTRGLNSNQPQHFGDGTRLSIL.

This clonotype was observed a few times. The V gene is TRBV28, the J gene TRBJ1-1; no reliable D call. The V and J ends lost 3 bases and 10 bases respectively, with 9 bases between them. Germline CDR1 MDHEN, CDR2 SYDVKM. This CDR3 has 11 residues. CDR3 region: CASSFVQRAFF. CDR3 coding DNA: TGTGCCAGCAGTTTCGTTCAGCGAGCTTTCTTT.

This clonotype was seen a few times. Just one base apart from a much larger clone, this may be a read error. The chain is built from TRBV2 and TRBJ2-6; tentatively, D is TRBD2 (5 bases). The germline CDR1 and CDR2 sequences are SNHLY and FYNNEI. This CDR3 region has 15 residues. V dropped 7 bases and J dropped 2 bases, with 12 bases sitting between them. The CDR3 spells CASIKRGPGANVLTF. The DNA of the CDR3 is TGTGCCAGCATCAAACGGGGTCCTGGGGCCAACGTCCTGACTTTC.

This clonotype was counted at least ten times. The rearrangement links TRBV10-3 to TRBJ2-7; D is perhaps TRBD1 (6 bases). V lost 6 bases and J lost 6, with 18 bases in between. CDR3 size: 14 residues. Germline loops: CDR1 ENHRY, CDR2 SYGVKD. CDR3 protein: CAISIQGTKGEQYF. DNA of the CDR3: TGTGCCATCAGCATACAGGGCACCAAGGGCGAGCAGTACTTC.

This clonotype was counted many times. V and J are TRBV28 and TRBJ1-4; D gene uncertain. Germline values: CDR1 MDHEN, CDR2 SYDVKM. Trimming removed 5 bases at V and 3 bases at J, with 13 bases between. This CDR3 is built from 15 residues. The CDR3 loop is CASSLYSASNEKLFF. In nucleotides, the CDR3 is TGTGCCAGCAGTCTTTACAGTGCCTCTAATGAAAAACTGTTTTTT.

Only a few counts were recorded for this clonotype. The junction shows a germline mismatch at one end, possibly a read error. This chain connects TRBV5-1 to TRBJ1-5; perhaps TRBD1 as D (5 bases). This CDR3 comprises 13 residues. The germline CDR1 and CDR2 sequences are SGHRS and YFSETQ. CDR3 loop: CASSYGTDQPQHF. Here the CDR3 DNA reads TGCGCCAGCAGTTATGGGACCGATCAACCCCAGCATTTT.

For this clonotype: A much larger clone sits a single nucleotide away, making a read error possible. The V call is TRBV28, the J call TRBJ1-3, with D possibly TRBD1 on 5 matching bases. Germline V gene data show CDR1 as MDHEN and CDR2 as SYDVKM. Trimming removed 4 bases at V and 4 bases at J, with 17 bases between. The CDR3 spans 16 residues. The CDR3 loop reads CASSSAGRVAGNTIYF. CDR3 coding DNA: TGTGCCAGCAGTTCGGCGGGCAGGGTGGCAGGAAACACCATATATTTT.

This sequence joins TRBV7-2 and TRBJ2-7; D is undetermined. Germline-derived CDR1 and CDR2 are SGHTA and FQGNSA. V lost 1 base and J 1 base, leaving 11 bases between the germline ends. This CDR3 region has 15 residues. This CDR3 is CASSLGFGISYEQYF. DNA for the CDR3: TGTGCCAGCAGCTTAGGTTTCGGCATATCCTACGAGCAGTACTTC. Drawing the rest from reference TRBV7-2 and TRBJ2-7, the complete variable domain is GAGVSQSPSNKVTEKGKDVELRCDPISGHTALYWYRQSLGQGLEFLIYFQGNSAPDKSGLPSDRFSAERTGGSVSTLTIQRTQQEDSAVYLCASSLGFGISYEQYFGPGTRLTVT.

This clonotype was counted only a few times. The chain employs TRBV9 and TRBJ2-1, with TRBD1 identical over 9 bases. CDR3 length: 19 residues. From germline, CDR1 is SGDLS and CDR2 YYNGEE. Trimming at V came to 3 bases and at J to 1 base, leaving 14 bases not matched to a gene. CDR3 sequence reads: CASSGGQGRGWRSYNEQFF. CDR3 coding DNA: TGTGCCAGCAGCGGGGGACAGGGAAGGGGGTGGAGGTCCTACAATGAGCAGTTCTTC.

The sample holds a few counts of this clonotype. The J gene is TRBJ2-1, the V gene TRBV5-6; D is uncertain. The CDR3 contains 17 residues. The V gene lost 1 base and the J gene lost 0 bases, with 14 bases spanning the gap. CDR1 is SGHDT and CDR2 is YYEEEE in the germline V gene. In DNA form, the CDR3 reads TGTGCCAGCAGCTTGTTACTCTTCGATGCCTCCTACAATGAGCAGTTCTTC. Protein product: CASSLLLFDASYNEQFF. Looking up the rest from reference TRBV5-6 and TRBJ2-1 gives the full variable domain: DAGVTQSPTHLIKTRGQQVTLRCSPKSGHDTVSWYQQALGQGPQFIFQYYEEEERQRGNFPDRFSGHQFPNYSSELNVNALLLGDSALYLCASSLLLFDASYNEQFFGPGTRLTVL.

The V gene is TRBV4-1, the J gene TRBJ2-7; 13 positions agree with TRBD2. With 4 bases clipped from V and 1 base from J, the junction kept 4 bases outside the gene matches. The CDR3 extends over 16 amino acids. Per the germline V gene, CDR1 is MGHRA and CDR2 is YSYEKL. The CDR3 sequence: CASSLGTSGNSYEQYF. DNA of the CDR3: TGCGCCAGCAGCCTCGGGACTAGCGGGAATTCCTACGAGCAGTACTTC.

This clonotype came up many times. V gene TRBV6-5 combines with J gene TRBJ1-5; D uncertain. The CDR3 loop spans 16 amino acids. The V end was cut by 0 bases, the J end by 2 bases, with 11 bases between. The germline gives CDR1 MNHEY, CDR2 SVGAGI. CDR3: CASSYSMPDRNQPQHF. In nucleotides, the CDR3 is TGTGCCAGCAGTTACTCGATGCCAGACCGCAATCAGCCCCAGCATTTT.

This clonotype was found a few times. The chain links TRBV27 to TRBJ2-3; no clear D. The CDR3 loop spans 14 amino acids. V lost 2 bases and J 4 bases, leaving 10 bases between the germline ends. Per the germline V gene, CDR1 is MNHEY and CDR2 is SMNVEV (reference sequence). The CDR3: CASSLLEDPDTQYF. CDR3 nucleotides: TGTGCCAGCAGTTTACTAGAGGACCCAGATACGCAGTATTTT.

This sequence joins TRBV15 and TRBJ2-1; D is tentatively TRBD1 or TRBD2 (5 bases each). V was clipped by 3 bases and J by 10 bases, with 16 bases between them. The germline V gene has CDR1 LNHNV and CDR2 YYDKDF (reference sequence). The CDR3 covers 14 residues. In DNA form, the CDR3 reads TGTGCCACCAGCAGTCAAGATCAGGGACGGGAGCAGTTCTTC. Translation gives CATSSQDQGREQFF.

The rearrangement uses TRBV11-2 and TRBJ2-5; 13 nucleotides align to TRBD2. Germline V gives CDR1 SGHAT, CDR2 FQNNGV. The CDR3 is made up of 15 amino acids. Trimming took 0 bases from V and 5 from J; bases not matched to a gene: 0. CDR3 coding DNA: TGTGCCAGCAGCTTAGAACTAGCGGGAGGGGAGACCCAGTACTTC. This encodes CASSLELAGGETQYF. Drawing the rest from reference TRBV11-2 and TRBJ2-5, the complete variable domain is EAGVAQSPRYKIIEKRQSVAFWCNPISGHATLYWYQQILGQGPKLLIQFQNNGVVDDSQLPKDRFSAERLKGVDSTLKIQPAKLEDSAVYLCASSLELAGGETQYFGPGTRLLVL.

In its sample, this clonotype was seen a few times. The V gene is TRBV27, the J gene TRBJ2-3, with 7 nucleotides matching TRBD1. V dropped 2 bases and J dropped 3; count of bases not matched to a gene: 5. CDR1 and CDR2 from the germline V gene are MNHEY and SMNVEV (reference sequence). The CDR3 runs to 15 residues. CDR3 coding DNA: TGTGCCAGCAGTTTAGTGGGACAGCGGACAGATACGCAGTATTTT. Its protein is CASSLVGQRTDTQYF.

The chain has TRBV27 and TRBJ2-1, with D perhaps TRBD1 or TRBD2 (5 bases each). The germline V gene encodes CDR1 MNHEY and CDR2 SMNVEV (reference sequence). The CDR3 runs to 14 residues. V gave up 5 bases and J gave up 7 bases, with 15 bases separating them. This chain's CDR3 is CASSQTGPKNEQFF. DNA for the CDR3: TGTGCCAGCAGTCAGACGGGACCGAAGAATGAGCAGTTCTTC.

The rearrangement joins TRBV27 to TRBJ1-6; no clear D. The CDR3 is 13 residues long. Trimming took off 4 bases at V and 5 bases at J, with 6 bases between the two ends. Per the germline V gene, CDR1 is MNHEY and CDR2 is SMNVEV (reference sequence). CDR3 DNA: TGTGCCAGCAGTTCTACTAATAATTCACCCCTCCACTTT. This sequence encodes CASSSTNNSPLHF.

This clonotype was observed a handful of times. The V call is TRBV6-1, the J call TRBJ1-1; D uncertain. CDR3 length: 12 amino acids. V lost 5 bases, J lost 7 bases, and 11 bases lay in between. The germline V gene has CDR1 MNHNS and CDR2 SASEGT. The CDR3: CASSFVGGEAFF. DNA of the CDR3: TGTGCCAGCAGTTTTGTGGGCGGTGAAGCTTTCTTT.